This section outlines one TCR beta chain sequence together with its context. Germline lookup yields CDR1 SGDLS and CDR2 YYNGEE. Trimming at V came to 0 bases and at J to 6 bases, leaving 4 bases not matched to a gene. The CDR3 is made up of 15 amino acids. The data were produced by immunoSEQ multiplex PCR, yet TCRdb's version contains in-frame clones alone and is incomplete. This table has about 85,000 clones, approximately 94% appearing once. These data belong to a study of technical replicates of blood from a few donors. This clonotype was obtained from a human donor in good health. Sample: T cells isolated from PBMCs. The gene calls are TRBV9 and TRBJ2-1, with 9 bases aligning to TRBD1. The CDR3 here is CASSVGQGVSNEQFF. The CDR3 DNA sequence: TGTGCCAGCAGCGTAGGACAGGGGGTCTCCAATGAGCAGTTCTTC. Looking up the rest from reference TRBV9 and TRBJ2-1 gives the full variable domain: DSGVTQTPKHLITATGQRVTLRCSPRSGDLSVYWYQQSLDQGLQFLIQYYNGEERAKGNILERFSAQQFPDLHSELNLSSLELGDSALYFCASSVGQGVSNEQFFGPGTRLTVL.